Sequencing of this T cell receptor beta chain was carried out in a study of early stage breast cancer tumors. For the study at large: Each sample averaged approximately 10-fold read coverage.

As concerns this clone: The antigen is not known.

The CDR3 spans 11 residues. Germline V gene sequence: CDR1 DFQATT, CDR2 SNEGSKA (reference sequence). Only in-frame clones appear in the TCRdb table, and some are missing; sequencing was by immunoSEQ multiplex PCR. Of about 41,000 clones detected, over 60% appear once; the ten largest clones hold 7.2%. Broader study findings: Chain pairing and CD4, CD8 or FOXP3 expression were not captured. Enriched TCRB sequences shared across patients were mostly commonly generated sequences.

The chain combines TRBV20-1 with TRBJ1-2, with 8 bases lining up with TRBD1. The clonotype comes from a person aged 45-60 years with breast cancer. Sequenced input: blood. Here the CDR3 DNA reads TGCAGCGCAGGACAGGGATATGGCTACACCTTC. Protein product: CSAGQGYGYTF.